This TCR beta chain was identified in a study of response to subunit inactivated influenza vaccine. Study-wide results and caveats: Every seasonal influenza vaccination brings in few new T cells, the authors suggested.

The CDR3 spans 16 residues. Per germline, CDR1 MGHRA and CDR2 YSYEKL. V was clipped by 7 bases and J by 1 base; unmatched bases: 7. Each CDR3 protein gets one entry after TCRdb re-called the RT-PCR reads with MiXCR. The table has hundreds of thousands of distinct CDR3 sequences, approximately 15% seen once. This clonotype was seen a handful of times. The antigen is undetermined. Sample: PBMCs from blood, taken less than 15 days before vaccination. This TCR was sampled from a man aged 45-65 years who received an inactivated influenza vaccine. This chain joins TRBV4-1 and TRBJ1-1; 12 nucleotides match TRBD1. CDR3 nucleotide sequence: TGCGCCAGCAATCACCCGGGACAGGGGGCGAACACTGAAGCTTTCTTT. Residues: CASNHPGQGANTEAFF.